Following are 26 T cell receptor beta chains from one sample sequenced in a study of T cells in localized non-small cell lung cancer (dated by TCRdb to about 2020). The library was made by the immunoSEQ multiplex PCR assay. TCRdb's version of the immuneACCESS table is confined to in-frame rearrangements and falls short of the full clone set. An unresolved V gene accounts for under half of the shortfall where checked; the remainder is of unknown origin. This sample is represented by around 3,000 clones; under 30% of them were singletons. About 6% of the sample is taken by the ten largest. The material sequenced was lung tumor tissue, taken before any cancer treatment. Receptors originate from a woman aged 40-69 years with stage I lung adenocarcinoma.

The chain carries TRBV6-8 and TRBJ1-1; D call uncertain. V lost 5 bases, J lost 0 bases, and 7 bases lay in between. From germline, CDR1 is MNHGY and CDR2 SAAAGT. The CDR3 covers 13 residues. CDR3 sequence reads: CASSAKLNTEAFF. The CDR3, as DNA: TGTGCCAGCAGTGCAAAATTGAACACTGAAGCTTTCTTT.

V gene TRBV28 combines with J gene TRBJ2-5; possibly TRBD1 for D (6 bases). Per germline, CDR1 MDHEN and CDR2 SYDVKM. The CDR3 sequence is 13 residues long. With 8 bases removed from V and 6 bases from J, the gap between germline ends came to 16 bases. DNA for the CDR3: TGTGCCAGCTTCTCAGGGACAAAGCAGACCCAGTACTTC. As protein: CASFSGTKQTQYF.

The rearrangement links TRBV10-2 to TRBJ2-3, with TRBD1 matching over 9 bases. This CDR3 spans 15 amino acids. The ends lost 4 bases at V and 2 bases at J; junction bases unmatched: 4. Germline CDR1 reads WSHSY; CDR2 reads SAAADI. The CDR3 DNA follows: TGCGCCAGCAGTGGGACAGGGGAGGACACAGATACGCAGTATTTT. It yields the protein CASSGTGEDTDTQYF.

This clone was picked up a small number of times. The J gene is TRBJ1-2, the V gene TRBV7-1; D unclear. TRBV7-1 is labeled an ORF, and its function is uncertain. V was cut by 2 bases and J by 4 bases, with 8 bases left in between. This CDR3 is 13 amino acids long. The CDR3 spells CASSSQVSYGYTF. Here the CDR3 DNA reads TGTGCCAGCAGCTCACAGGTCAGCTATGGCTACACCTTC.

By sample fraction, this clone is medium-sized (0.01 to 0.1%). J is TRBJ2-7 and V is TRBV11-3; the match to TRBD1 covers 9 bases. Looked up from germline, CDR1 is SGHNT and CDR2 is YENEEA. The CDR3 length is 15 residues. Germline trimming cut 5 bases from V and 3 bases from J; bases unmatched to any gene: 8. As DNA, the CDR3 is TGTGCCAGCAGCCGAGGTGCGACAGGGGGCTACGAGCAGTACTTC. Translation gives CASSRGATGGYEQYF.

This clone turned up a few times. The chain employs TRBV11-3 and TRBJ2-7; 7 bases match TRBD1. Germline values: CDR1 SGHNT, CDR2 YENEEA. CDR3 size: 14 residues. The V gene end was trimmed by 3 bases and the J gene end by 5 bases; junction bases not matched to a gene: 7. CDR3 DNA sequence: TGTGCCAGCAGCTTGGACAGGCAGGCGGACGAGCAGTACTTC. This translates into CASSLDRQADEQYF.

The rearrangement joins TRBV10-2 to TRBJ2-7; D may correspond to TRBD1 or TRBD2 (6 bases each). The CDR3 length is 14 residues. Per germline, CDR1 WSHSY and CDR2 SAAADI. V lost 6 bases and J lost 3, with 15 bases in between. The CDR3 sequence is CASRDPGGHYEQYF. CDR3 sequence (DNA): TGCGCCAGCAGGGACCCTGGGGGGCACTACGAGCAGTACTTC.

The chain has TRBV18 and TRBJ2-1; TRBD2 is a possible D gene (5 bases). V shed 6 bases and J shed 3 bases, with 12 bases lying between them. CDR1 is KGHSH and CDR2 is LQKENI in the germline V gene. CDR3 length: 14 residues. CDR3 in DNA: TGTGCCAGCTCCCGGACTGGCTACTACAATGAGCAGTTCTTC. Amino acid sequence: CASSRTGYYNEQFF. Supplemented by reference TRBV18 and TRBJ2-1, the full variable domain reads NAGVMQNPRHLVRRRGQEARLRCSPMKGHSHVYWYRQLPEEGLKFMVYLQKENIIDESGMPKERFSAEFPKEGPSILRIQQVVRGDSAAYFCASSRTGYYNEQFFGPGTRLTVL.

This clone has a handful of counts. Sequencing ends 1 residue short of the CDR3 end; the germline J gene provides the rest. V and J are TRBV10-3 and TRBJ2-6, with 8 bases that match TRBD1. The J segment lost 0 bases and the V segment lost 2 bases, leaving 3 bases of the junction unmatched. CDR3 length equals 17 residues. Germline loops: CDR1 ENHRY, CDR2 SYGVKD. CDR3 bases read: TGTGCCATCAGTGAGGGACAGGGTCGCTCTGGGGCCAACGTCCTGACT. This gives the protein CAISEGQGRSGANVLT. The entire CDR3 reads CAISEGQGRSGANVLTF.

V is TRBV5-1 and J is TRBJ1-1, with a weak D call TRBD1 (5 bases). V lost 5 bases, J lost 0 bases, and 11 bases lay in between. The CDR3 contains 14 residues. CDR1 SGHRS and CDR2 YFSETQ come from the germline V gene. The CDR3 DNA follows: TGCGCCAGCAGGGGGGACGACATGAACACTGAAGCTTTCTTT. This gives the protein CASRGDDMNTEAFF. Drawing the rest from reference TRBV5-1 and TRBJ1-1, the complete variable domain is KAGVTQTPRYLIKTRGQQVTLSCSPISGHRSVSWYQQTPGQGLQFLFEYFSETQRNKGNFPGRFSGRQFSNSRSEMNVSTLELGDSALYLCASRGDDMNTEAFFGQGTRLTVV.

This clone counts as medium-sized. This chain uses TRBV11-3 with TRBJ2-7, with 10 bases identical to TRBD2. The CDR3 extends over 15 amino acids. Trimming cost V 5 bases and J 4 bases; bases outside gene matches: 8. Germline lookup yields CDR1 SGHNT and CDR2 YENEEA. CDR3 protein: CASSHLAGVAYEQYF. In DNA form, the CDR3 reads TGTGCCAGCAGCCACCTAGCGGGAGTAGCATACGAGCAGTACTTC.

This clone was seen more than once but under ten times. The chain is built from TRBV11-3 and TRBJ2-2; D perhaps matches TRBD1 (6 bases). The V gene's germline CDR1 is SGHNT and CDR2 YENEEA. The CDR3 totals 15 residues. V was cut by 1 base and J by 4 bases, with 10 bases left in between. CDR3 nucleotide sequence: TGTGCCAGCAGCTTAGTTTGGACAGCCACCGGGGAGCTGTTTTTT. Encoded protein: CASSLVWTATGELFF.

This clone turned up a few times. The chain uses TRBV11-3 and TRBJ1-4, with TRBD1 as a possible D gene (5 bases). The CDR3 extends over 15 amino acids. Germline CDR1 reads SGHNT; CDR2 reads YENEEA. V was trimmed by 5 bases and J by 5 bases, leaving 15 bases between them. DNA of the CDR3: TGTGCCAGCAGCAGATCCGGGACGGGGAATGAAAAACTGTTTTTT. It yields the protein CASSRSGTGNEKLFF.

This clone is deemed large (0.1 to 1%). The gene calls are TRBV9 and TRBJ2-3; 7 bases fit TRBD2. Germline CDR1 reads SGDLS; CDR2 reads YYNGEE. The CDR3 extends over 15 amino acids. With 3 bases clipped from V and 0 bases from J, the junction kept 4 bases outside the gene matches. CDR3 region: CASSARGGSTDTQYF. The CDR3 nucleotides read TGTGCCAGCAGCGCCCGCGGGGGTAGCACAGATACGCAGTATTTT.

The chain employs TRBV6-8 and TRBJ2-7; 9 bases line up with TRBD1. V gave up 4 bases and J gave up 9 bases; unmatched junction bases: 7. This CDR3 is built from 13 residues. The germline V gene has CDR1 MNHGY and CDR2 SAAAGT. CDR3 residues: CASSSGQGMGQYF. For the CDR3, the DNA is TGTGCCAGCAGTTCGGGACAGGGTATGGGGCAGTACTTC.

This clone was picked up many times. This chain joins TRBV11-3 and TRBJ2-3, with 8 bases matching TRBD2. Trimming removed 4 bases from V and 5 bases from J; junction bases left unmatched: 14. The CDR3 sequence is 17 residues long. Germline CDR1 is SGHNT and CDR2 is YENEEA. Here the CDR3 reads CASSYAALGRAEDTQYF. The CDR3 DNA reads as TGTGCCAGCAGCTATGCGGCCCTCGGGAGGGCCGAAGATACGCAGTATTTT.

This clone was seen only a few times. V is TRBV12-5 and J is TRBJ2-2; 11 bases map to TRBD2. Germline V gene lookup returns CDR1 LGHNT and CDR2 FRNRAP. The V and J ends lost 1 base and 5 bases, in that order; junction bases with no gene match: 9. The CDR3 contains 18 residues. CDR3 nucleotide sequence: TGTGCTAGTGGTTTGGACCCCCTAGCGGGAGGAGGGACCGGGGAGCTGTTTTTT. This translates into CASGLDPLAGGGTGELFF.

The rearrangement uses TRBV5-1 and TRBJ2-1, with D perhaps matching TRBD2 (5 bases). V dropped 5 bases and J dropped 2 bases, with 11 bases sitting between them. The CDR3 totals 14 residues. CDR1 and CDR2 (germline): SGHRS, YFSETQ. The CDR3 bases are TGCGCCAGCAGGCAAGCGGAGACCTACAATGAGCAGTTCTTC. This sequence encodes CASRQAETYNEQFF.

This clone showed up just a few times. DNA of the CDR3: TGTGCCAGCAGCTTAAGTCCCGTTTCTGGAGAGCAGTACTTC. Its protein product is CASSLSPVSGEQYF. The chain employs TRBV11-3 and TRBJ2-7; D not resolved. Deletions cut 2 bases from V and 7 bases from J, with 15 bases between. Germline lookup yields CDR1 SGHNT and CDR2 YENEEA. The CDR3 is 14 residues long.

This clone counts as medium-sized. V gene TRBV11-3 combines with J gene TRBJ1-1, with D tentatively TRBD1 (6 bases). The length of the CDR3 is 16 residues. Germline V gene data show CDR1 as SGHNT and CDR2 as YENEEA. V shed 5 bases and J shed 0 bases, with 16 bases lying between them. The chain's CDR3 is CASSLRSGQMNTEAFF. As DNA, the CDR3 is TGTGCCAGCAGCCTTCGGTCCGGACAGATGAACACTGAAGCTTTCTTT.

The chain recombines TRBV19 with TRBJ1-1; 9 nucleotides match TRBD1. With 6 bases clipped from V and 6 bases from J, the junction kept 8 bases outside the gene matches. The CDR3 length is 14 residues. Germline CDR1 LNHDA, CDR2 SQIVND (reference sequence). CDR3 nucleotides: TGTGCCAGTAGGACCGGGACAGGGTCCCCTGAAGCTTTCTTT. It encodes CASRTGTGSPEAFF.

This clone ranks as medium-sized. The chain employs TRBV11-3 and TRBJ1-2; 10 bases are a match to TRBD1. The V gene end was trimmed by 1 base and the J gene end by 5 bases; junction bases not matched to a gene: 1. CDR3 length: 14 residues. Germline CDR1 reads SGHNT; CDR2 reads YENEEA. CDR3 in amino acids: CASSLGQGAYGYTF. CDR3 coding DNA: TGTGCCAGCAGCTTAGGACAGGGGGCGTATGGCTACACCTTC.

This clone was counted once. This chain links TRBV29-1 with TRBJ2-3, with 7 bases that match TRBD2. The CDR3 runs 14 residues. Looked up from germline, CDR1 is SQVTM and CDR2 is ANQGSEA. The V gene end was trimmed by 4 bases and the J gene end by 4 bases; junction bases not matched to a gene: 8. The CDR3 region is CSVVGGRGADTQYF. The CDR3 DNA reads as TGCAGCGTTGTCGGGGGGAGAGGAGCAGATACGCAGTATTTT.

Sample share makes this clone medium-sized. The chain employs TRBV30 and TRBJ1-5, with TRBD1 matching over 7 bases. The CDR3 is made up of 14 amino acids. Germline V gene sequence: CDR1 GTSNPN, CDR2 SVGIG (reference sequence). V was clipped by 3 bases and J by 3 bases; unmatched bases: 5. DNA of the CDR3: TGTGCCTGGAGCTCGGGACAGTTCAATCAGCCCCAGCATTTT. It specifies CAWSSGQFNQPQHF.

The CDR3 spells CASSVVVGELFF. The CDR3 region has the DNA TGTGCCAGCAGCGTAGTGGTCGGGGAGCTGTTTTTT. The rearrangement uses TRBV9 and TRBJ2-2; no firm D call. The V gene lost 0 bases and the J gene lost 7 bases, with 4 bases spanning the gap. The CDR3 runs 12 residues. Germline V gene data show CDR1 as SGDLS and CDR2 as YYNGEE.

This sequence joins TRBV11-3 and TRBJ1-1; D call uncertain. Germline CDR1 and CDR2: SGHNT and YENEEA. Trimming stripped 3 bases from V and 4 bases from J, with 12 bases between. The CDR3 spans 14 residues. The CDR3 loop is CASSFRPDATEAFF. The CDR3 DNA sequence: TGTGCCAGCAGCTTTAGACCCGATGCCACTGAAGCTTTCTTT.